A selection of T cell receptor beta chains follows, all from one sample in a study of cytomegalovirus exposure and HLA in healthy donors. Generated by immunoSEQ multiplex PCR, the TCRdb table keeps only in-frame clones and is missing some. The data contain roughly 170,000 clones, roughly 75% of them seen just once; the ten biggest clones take up 2.5%. Sequenced sample: PBMCs. The receptors were gathered from a female donor in good health and CMV-seronegative. Each CDR3 is given with its conserved first and last residue. D genes are given only for firm matches. Size is stated for part of the rows, as once, few or many counts, or as a class when the clone is expanded.

V gene	J gene	clone size	D gene	CDR3 DNA	CDR3 protein
TRBV7-6	TRBJ2-7	few	TRBD1	TGTGCCAGCAGCTCACAACGGGACAGGGACAACTACGAGCAGTACTTC	CASSSQRDRDNYEQYF
TRBV7-9	TRBJ1-1	.	TRBD1	TGTGCCGTTGGACAGGAGAACACTGAAGCTTTCTTT	CAVGQENTEAFF
TRBV28	TRBJ1-2	.	TRBD1	TGTGCCAGCAGTTTAGTCGGGACAGTGTATGGCTACACCTTC	CASSLVGTVYGYTF
TRBV4-2	TRBJ1-5	.	.	TGTGCCAGCAGCCAAGATACGCAGGGGACTCAGCCCCAGCATTTT	CASSQDTQGTQPQHF
TRBV18	TRBJ1-6	.	TRBD1	TGTGCCAGCTCACCACCTCCGGGACAGGGGAATTCACCCCTCCACTTT	CASSPPPGQGNSPLHF
TRBV4-3	TRBJ2-1	.	TRBD2	TGCGCCAGCAGCCAAAACCCTAGCGGGAGTGCAAATGAGCAGTTCTTC	CASSQNPSGSANEQFF
TRBV7-2	TRBJ1-6	.	.	TGTGCCAGCAGCTTACACGGCTCGGGGAATTCACCCCTCCACTTT	CASSLHGSGNSPLHF
TRBV7-7	TRBJ2-6	.	TRBD2	TGTGCTAGCAGCCGACTAGCTTCTGGGGCCAACGTCCTGACTTTC	CASSRLASGANVLTF
TRBV30	TRBJ2-7	.	.	TGTGCCTGGAGCGACTCTCGGGACGAGCAGTACTTC	CAWSDSRDEQYF
TRBV4-2	TRBJ2-7	.	TRBD2	TGTGCCAGCAGCCACGACGTTGAGCGGGAGGAATCACGGGAGCAGTACTTC	CASSHDVEREESREQYF
TRBV12-5	TRBJ2-5	.	TRBD1	TGTGCTAGTGCCTCCCCTGCTCGGGACAGGGGGAAAGAGTGGCAAGAGACCCAGTACTTC	CASASPARDRGKEWQETQYF
TRBV2	TRBJ1-5	.	.	TGTGCCAGCAGTGAGAGTAGGGGGAGCAATCAGCCCCAGCATTTT	CASSESRGSNQPQHF
TRBV18	TRBJ2-3	.	TRBD2	TGTGCCAGCTCCCCCGGGACTAGCGGCTTCAATACGCAGTATTTT	CASSPGTSGFNTQYF